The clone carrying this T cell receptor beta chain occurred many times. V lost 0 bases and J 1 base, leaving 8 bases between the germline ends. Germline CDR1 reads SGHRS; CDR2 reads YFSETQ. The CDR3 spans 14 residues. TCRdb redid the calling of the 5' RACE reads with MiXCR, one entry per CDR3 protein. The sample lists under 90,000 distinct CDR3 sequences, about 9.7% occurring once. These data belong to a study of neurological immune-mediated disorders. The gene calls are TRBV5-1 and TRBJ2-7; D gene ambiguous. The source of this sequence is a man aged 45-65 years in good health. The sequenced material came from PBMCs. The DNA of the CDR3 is TGCGCCAGCAGCTTGGGTCCCGCATCCTACGAGCAGTACTTC. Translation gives CASSLGPASYEQYF.